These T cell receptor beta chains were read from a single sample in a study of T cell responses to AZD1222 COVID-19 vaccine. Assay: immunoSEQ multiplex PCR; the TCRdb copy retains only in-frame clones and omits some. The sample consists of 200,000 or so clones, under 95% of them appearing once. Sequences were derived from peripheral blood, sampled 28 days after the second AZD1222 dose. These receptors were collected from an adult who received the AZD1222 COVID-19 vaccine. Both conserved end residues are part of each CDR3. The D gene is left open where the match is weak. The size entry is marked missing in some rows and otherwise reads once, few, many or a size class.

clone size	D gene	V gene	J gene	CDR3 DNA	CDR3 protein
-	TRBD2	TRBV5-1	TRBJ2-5	TGCGCCAGCAGCTTCCCCGCTAGCGGGGGCCCATTTCAAGAGACCCAGTACTTC	CASSFPASGGPFQETQYF
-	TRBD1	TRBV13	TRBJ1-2	TGTGCCAGCCGAGGACAGGCCTGGGCCTATGGCTACACCTTC	CASRGQAWAYGYTF
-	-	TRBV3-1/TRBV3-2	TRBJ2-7	TGTGCCAGCACCCGGGGGGCAGGCTACGAGCAGTACTTC	CASTRGAGYEQYF
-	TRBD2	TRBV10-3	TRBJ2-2	TGTGCCATCAGGGGGACTAGCGGTAACACCGGGGAGCTGTTTTTT	CAIRGTSGNTGELFF
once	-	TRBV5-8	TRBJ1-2	TGTGCCAGCAGCTTTTCAGGGATTGGCTACACCTTC	CASSFSGIGYTF
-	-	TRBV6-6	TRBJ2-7	TGTGCCAGCAGTTTACTTCTTGTCCCCTACGAGCAGTACTTC	CASSLLLVPYEQYF
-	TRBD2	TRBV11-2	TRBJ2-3	TGTGCCAGCAGCTTGGGGACTAGCCCGACAGATACGCAGTATTTT	CASSLGTSPTDTQYF
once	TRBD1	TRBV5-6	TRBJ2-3	TGTGCCAGCAGCCGCTCCAGGGGACAGCTCACAGATACGCAGTATTTT	CASSRSRGQLTDTQYF
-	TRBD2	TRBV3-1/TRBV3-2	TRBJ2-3	TGTGCCAGCAGATTAGCGGGGGTCACAGATACGCAGTATTTT	CASRLAGVTDTQYF
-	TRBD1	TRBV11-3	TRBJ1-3	TGTGCCAGCAGCTTACAGGGGGCAGGTGGAAACACCATATATTTT	CASSLQGAGGNTIYF
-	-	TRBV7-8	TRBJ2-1	TGTGCCAGCAGCTTAGAAGCGCCACAGCAGTTCTTC	CASSLEAPQQFF
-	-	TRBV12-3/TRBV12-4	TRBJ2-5	TGTGCCAGCTCCGCGGTCACGCAAGAGACCCAGTACTTC	CASSAVTQETQYF
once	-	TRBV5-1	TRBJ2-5	TGCGCCAGCAGCTCCCCCGGCAGCGGACCGAGGACCCAGTACTTC	CASSSPGSGPRTQYF
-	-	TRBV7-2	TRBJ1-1	TGTGCCAGCAGCTTAGAACAGAACACTGAAGCTTTCTTT	CASSLEQNTEAFF
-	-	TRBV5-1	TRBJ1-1	TGCGCCAGCAGCCTAGGGTCCGTGAACACTGAAGCTTTCTTT	CASSLGSVNTEAFF
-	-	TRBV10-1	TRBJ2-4	TGCGCCAGCCAGATGGACATTCAGTACTTC	CASQMDIQYF
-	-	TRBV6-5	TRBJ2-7	TGTGCCAGCAGTTACTCGCGACCAACCGCTACCTACGAGCAGTACTTC	CASSYSRPTATYEQYF
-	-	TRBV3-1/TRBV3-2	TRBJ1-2	TGTGCCAGCAGCCAAGGGGGAATGGGCTTAGCGGAATCGTATGGCTACACCTTC	CASSQGGMGLAESYGYTF
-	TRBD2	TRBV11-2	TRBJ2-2	TGTGCCAGCACCAACCCCGGGGGGGTGAAGGGGACCGGGGAGCTGTTTTTT	CASTNPGGVKGTGELFF
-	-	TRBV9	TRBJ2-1	TGTGCCAGCAGCGTAGCGAGCTCCTACAATGAGCAGTTCTTC	CASSVASSYNEQFF
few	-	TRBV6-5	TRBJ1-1	TGTGCCAGCATGGTAGGAAACCCCACTGAAGCTTTCTTT	CASMVGNPTEAFF
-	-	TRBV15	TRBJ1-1	TGTGCCACCAGCAGAGTCAGAGGGGGATCAGTGAACACTGAAGCTTTCTTT	CATSRVRGGSVNTEAFF
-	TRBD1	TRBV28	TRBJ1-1	TGTGCCAGCAGGACCACAGGGGGAGGGAACACTGAAGCTTTCTTT	CASRTTGGGNTEAFF
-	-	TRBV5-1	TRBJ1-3	TGCGCCAGCAGCTTGGCGACAGGTCGGGACACCATATATTTT	CASSLATGRDTIYF
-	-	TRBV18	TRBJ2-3	TGTGCCAGCTCGAGCGGGTACACAGATACGCAGTATTTT	CASSSGYTDTQYF
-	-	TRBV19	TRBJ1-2	TGTGCCAGTAGTATAGATCTATCAGGGAATGGCTACACCTTC	CASSIDLSGNGYTF
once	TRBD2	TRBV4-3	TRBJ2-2	TGCGCCAGCAGCCAAGAGCTAGCGGGGGCCCCCGGCGGGGAGCTGTTTTTT	CASSQELAGAPGGELFF
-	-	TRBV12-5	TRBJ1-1	TGTGCTAGTGAGTCCCTGAACACTGAAGCTTTCTTT	CASESLNTEAFF
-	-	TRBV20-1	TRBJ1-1	TGCAGTGCTAGTACGGCGGTGAACACTGAAGCTTTCTTT	CSASTAVNTEAFF
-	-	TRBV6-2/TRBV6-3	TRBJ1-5	TGTGCCAGCAGTTATCTGGGGGACCTTTATCAGCCCCAGCATTTT	CASSYLGDLYQPQHF
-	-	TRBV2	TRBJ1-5	TGTGCCAGCAGTGTATACCGCAATCAGCCCCAGCATTTT	CASSVYRNQPQHF
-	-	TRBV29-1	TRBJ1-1	TGCAGCGTTGAGAAAGGGCCTCAGAACACTGAAGCTTTCTTT	CSVEKGPQNTEAFF
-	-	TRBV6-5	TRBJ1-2	TGTGCCAGCAGTTCCACCTATGGCTACACCTTC	CASSSTYGYTF
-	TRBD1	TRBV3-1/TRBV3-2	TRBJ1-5	TGTGCCAGCAGCCAAGCCGGGACAGGTTATAGCAATCAGCCCCAGCATTTT	CASSQAGTGYSNQPQHF
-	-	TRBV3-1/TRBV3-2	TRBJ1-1	TGTGCCAGCAGCCAAGGGGAGGACGGGTACACTGAAGCTTTCTTT	CASSQGEDGYTEAFF
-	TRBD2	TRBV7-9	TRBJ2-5	TGTGCCAGCAGCCCCGAGGGACTAGCGGGGGGGGAGACCCAGTACTTC	CASSPEGLAGGETQYF
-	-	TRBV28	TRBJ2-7	TGTGCCAGCAGTTTCGGGGCGGCCTACGAGCAGTACTTC	CASSFGAAYEQYF
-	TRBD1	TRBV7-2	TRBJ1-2	TGTGCCAGCAGCTTAGCGACGAACAGGGGGGATGGCTACACCTTC	CASSLATNRGDGYTF
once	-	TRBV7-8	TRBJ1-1	TGTGCCAGCAGCTTAGTCCCTACGACGGCATTGAACACTGAAGCTTTCTTT	CASSLVPTTALNTEAFF
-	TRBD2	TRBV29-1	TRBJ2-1	TGCAGCGTTGAAGTACTAGCGTTGGATGAGCAGTTCTTC	CSVEVLALDEQFF
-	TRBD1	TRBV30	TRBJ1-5	TGTGCCTGGAGTGGACAGGGGAATCAGCCCCAGCATTTT	CAWSGQGNQPQHF
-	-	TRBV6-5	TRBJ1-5	TGTGCCAGCAGACAGGGATTAGGTCAGCCCCAGCATTTT	CASRQGLGQPQHF
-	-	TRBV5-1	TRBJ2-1	TGCGCCAGCAGCTTGTCAGGGTCTAGTGGGAATGAGCAGTTCTTC	CASSLSGSSGNEQFF
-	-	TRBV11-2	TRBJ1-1	TGTGCCAGCAGCTCCATAGAGGGTGGGGCTTTCTTT	CASSSIEGGAFF
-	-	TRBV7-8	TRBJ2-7	TGTGCCAGCAGCTTAGCATCCGGGGGCAGTTACGAGCAGTACTTC	CASSLASGGSYEQYF
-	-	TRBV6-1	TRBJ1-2	TGTGCCAGCAGTGAACGACAGACTAACTATGGCTACACCTTC	CASSERQTNYGYTF
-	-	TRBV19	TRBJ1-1	TGTGCCAGTAGTATAGGACAGGAGCTACGTAATGAAGCTTTCTTT	CASSIGQELRNEAFF
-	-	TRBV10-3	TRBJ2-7	TGTGCCATCAGTGAGTCGAAACCGCCCTACGAGCAGTACTTC	CAISESKPPYEQYF
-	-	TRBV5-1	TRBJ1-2	TGCGCCAGCAGCTTGGCCGTGGGAGGGATGAACTATGGCTACACCTTC	CASSLAVGGMNYGYTF
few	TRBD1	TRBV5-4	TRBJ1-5	TGTGCCAGCAGCCTAGGCGGACAGGGTTGGAATCAGCCCCAGCATTTT	CASSLGGQGWNQPQHF
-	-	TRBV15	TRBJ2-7	TGTGCCACCAGCCGCCCAGAGGTTTTAGGCTACGAGCAGTACTTC	CATSRPEVLGYEQYF
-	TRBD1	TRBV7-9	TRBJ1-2	TGTGCCAGCAGCTCCGTTACAGGGGGCACCCCCTATGGCTACACCTTC	CASSSVTGGTPYGYTF
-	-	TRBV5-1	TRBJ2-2	TGCGCCAGCAGCTCCCTACCTCCTGCCGGGGAGCTGTTTTTT	CASSSLPPAGELFF
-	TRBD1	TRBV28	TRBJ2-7	TGTGCCAGCCGCCGGGCAGGGGGCAGCTACGAGCAGTACTTC	CASRRAGGSYEQYF
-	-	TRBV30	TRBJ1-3	TGTGCCTGGACCCCGGGCTCCGGAAACACCATATATTTT	CAWTPGSGNTIYF